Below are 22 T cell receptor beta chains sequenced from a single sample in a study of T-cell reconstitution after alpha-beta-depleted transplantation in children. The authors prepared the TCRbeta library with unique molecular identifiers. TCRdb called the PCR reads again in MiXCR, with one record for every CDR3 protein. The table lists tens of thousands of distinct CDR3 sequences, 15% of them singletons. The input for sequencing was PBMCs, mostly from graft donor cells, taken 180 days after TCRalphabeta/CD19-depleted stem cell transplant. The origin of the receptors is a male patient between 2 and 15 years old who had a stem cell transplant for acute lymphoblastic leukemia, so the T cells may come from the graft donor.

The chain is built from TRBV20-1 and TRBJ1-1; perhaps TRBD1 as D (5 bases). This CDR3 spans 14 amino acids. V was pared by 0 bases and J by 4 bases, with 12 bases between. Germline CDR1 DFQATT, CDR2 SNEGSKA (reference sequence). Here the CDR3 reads CSARDTRGITEAFF. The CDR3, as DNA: TGCAGTGCTAGAGATACGAGGGGAATCACTGAAGCTTTCTTT.

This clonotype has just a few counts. The DNA of the CDR3 is TGTGCCAGCAGCTTGTTAGGAGGCTATAGCAATCAGCCCCAGCATTTT. It is translated as CASSLLGGYSNQPQHF. The chain employs TRBV5-5 and TRBJ1-5; the D is unclear. The CDR3 loop spans 16 amino acids. Trimming took 1 base from V and 0 from J, leaving 11 bases between them. Germline-derived CDR1 and CDR2 are SGHKS and YYEKEE (reference sequence).

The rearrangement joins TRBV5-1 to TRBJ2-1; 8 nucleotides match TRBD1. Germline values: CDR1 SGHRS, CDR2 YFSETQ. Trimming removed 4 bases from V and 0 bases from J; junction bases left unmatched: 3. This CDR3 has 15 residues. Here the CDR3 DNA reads TGCGCCAGCAGCATGGGACAGGACTCCTACAATGAGCAGTTCTTC. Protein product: CASSMGQDSYNEQFF.

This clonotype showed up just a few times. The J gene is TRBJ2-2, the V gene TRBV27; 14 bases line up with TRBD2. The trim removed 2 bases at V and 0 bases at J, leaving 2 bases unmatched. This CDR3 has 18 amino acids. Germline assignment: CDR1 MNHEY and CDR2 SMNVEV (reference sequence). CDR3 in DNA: TGTGCCAGCAGTTTACGGACTAGCGGGGGGCCGAACACCGGGGAGCTGTTTTTT. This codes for CASSLRTSGGPNTGELFF.

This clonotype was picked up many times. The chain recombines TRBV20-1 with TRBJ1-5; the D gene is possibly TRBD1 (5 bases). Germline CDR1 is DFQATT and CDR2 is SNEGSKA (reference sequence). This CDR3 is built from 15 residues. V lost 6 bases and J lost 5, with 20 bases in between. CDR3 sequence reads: CSAVEWQGGDQPQHF. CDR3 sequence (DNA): TGCAGTGCAGTAGAGTGGCAGGGTGGAGATCAGCCCCAGCATTTT.

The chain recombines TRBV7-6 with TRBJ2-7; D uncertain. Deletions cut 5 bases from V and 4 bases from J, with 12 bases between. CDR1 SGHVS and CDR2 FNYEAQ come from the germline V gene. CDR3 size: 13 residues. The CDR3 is CASSPGPAYEQYF. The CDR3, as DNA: TGTGCCAGCAGCCCCGGACCAGCTTACGAGCAGTACTTC.

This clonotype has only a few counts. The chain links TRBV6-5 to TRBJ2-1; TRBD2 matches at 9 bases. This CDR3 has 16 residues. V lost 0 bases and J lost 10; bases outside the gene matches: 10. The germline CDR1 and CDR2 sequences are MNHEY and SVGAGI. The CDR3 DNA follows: TGTGCCAGCAGTTACTCGGCTCCGGGACTAGCCGGGGAGCAGTTCTTC. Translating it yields CASSYSAPGLAGEQFF.

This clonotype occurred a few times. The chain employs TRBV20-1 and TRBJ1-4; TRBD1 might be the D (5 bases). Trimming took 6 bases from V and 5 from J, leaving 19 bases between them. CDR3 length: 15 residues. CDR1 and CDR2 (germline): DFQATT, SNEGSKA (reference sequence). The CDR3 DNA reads TGCAGTGCCCCGCGAGGGGCCCTGGGGAATGAAAAACTGTTTTTT. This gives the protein CSAPRGALGNEKLFF.

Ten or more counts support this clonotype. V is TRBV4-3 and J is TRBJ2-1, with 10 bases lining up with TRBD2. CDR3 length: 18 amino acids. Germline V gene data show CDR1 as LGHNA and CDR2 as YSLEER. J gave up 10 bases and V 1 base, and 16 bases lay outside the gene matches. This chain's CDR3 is CASSQGRLAGSVRWEQFF. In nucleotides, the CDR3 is TGCGCCAGCAGCCAAGGCCGACTAGCGGGTTCGGTAAGGTGGGAGCAGTTCTTC.

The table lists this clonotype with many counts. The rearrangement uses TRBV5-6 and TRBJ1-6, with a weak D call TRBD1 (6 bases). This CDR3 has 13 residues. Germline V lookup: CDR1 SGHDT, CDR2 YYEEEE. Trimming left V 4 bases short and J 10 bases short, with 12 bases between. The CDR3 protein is CASSPPGGSPLHF. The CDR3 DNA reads TGTGCCAGCAGCCCCCCTGGGGGCTCACCCCTCCACTTT.

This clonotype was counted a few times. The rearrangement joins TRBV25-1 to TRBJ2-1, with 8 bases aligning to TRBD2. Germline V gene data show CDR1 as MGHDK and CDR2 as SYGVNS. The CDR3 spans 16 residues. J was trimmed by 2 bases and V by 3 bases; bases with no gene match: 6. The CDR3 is CASSDPSGGPYNEQFF. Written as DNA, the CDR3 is TGTGCCAGCAGTGATCCCAGCGGGGGACCCTACAATGAGCAGTTCTTC. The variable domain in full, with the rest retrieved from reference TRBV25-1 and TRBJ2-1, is EADIYQTPRYLVIGTGKKITLECSQTMGHDKMYWYQQDPGMELHLIHYSYGVNSTEKGDLSSESTVSRIRTEHFPLTLESARPSHTSQYLCASSDPSGGPYNEQFFGPGTRLTVL.

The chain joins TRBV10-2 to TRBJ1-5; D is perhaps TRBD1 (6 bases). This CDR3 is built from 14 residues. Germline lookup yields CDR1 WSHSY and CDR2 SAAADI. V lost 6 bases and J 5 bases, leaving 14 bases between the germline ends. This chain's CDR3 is CASSEINRDQPQHF. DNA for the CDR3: TGCGCCAGCAGCGAAATAAACAGGGATCAGCCCCAGCATTTT.

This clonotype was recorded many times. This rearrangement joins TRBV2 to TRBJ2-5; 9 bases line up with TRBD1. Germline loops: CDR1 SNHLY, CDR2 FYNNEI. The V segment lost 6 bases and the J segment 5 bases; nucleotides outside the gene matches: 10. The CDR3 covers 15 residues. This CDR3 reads CASRRTGGPKETQYF. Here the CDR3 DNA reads TGTGCCAGCAGGCGAACAGGGGGCCCCAAGGAGACCCAGTACTTC. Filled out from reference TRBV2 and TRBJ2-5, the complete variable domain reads EPEVTQTPSHQVTQMGQEVILRCVPISNHLYFYWYRQILGQKVEFLVSFYNNEISEKSEIFDDQFSVERPDGSNFTLKIRSTKLEDSAMYFCASRRTGGPKETQYFGPGTRLLVL.

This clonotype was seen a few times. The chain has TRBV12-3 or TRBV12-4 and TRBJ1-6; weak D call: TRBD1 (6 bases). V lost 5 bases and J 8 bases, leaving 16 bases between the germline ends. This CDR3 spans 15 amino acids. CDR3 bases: TGTGCCAGCAGTCCAGGGTGGCCAGGGGATTCACCCCTCCACTTT. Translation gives CASSPGWPGDSPLHF.

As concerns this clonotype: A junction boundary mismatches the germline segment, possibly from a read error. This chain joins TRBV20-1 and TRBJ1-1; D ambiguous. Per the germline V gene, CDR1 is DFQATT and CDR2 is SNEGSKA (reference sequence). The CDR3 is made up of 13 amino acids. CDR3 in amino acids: CSAKASGDTEAFF. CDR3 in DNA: TGCAGTGCTAAAGCCTCAGGAGACACCGAAGCTTTCTTT.

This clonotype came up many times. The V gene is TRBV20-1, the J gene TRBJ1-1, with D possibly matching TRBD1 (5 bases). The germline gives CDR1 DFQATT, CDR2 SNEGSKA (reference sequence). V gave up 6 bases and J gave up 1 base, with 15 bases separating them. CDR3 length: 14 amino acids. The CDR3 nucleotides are TGCAGTGCCAAGGGACGGCAGCCGAACACTGAAGCTTTCTTT. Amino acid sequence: CSAKGRQPNTEAFF.

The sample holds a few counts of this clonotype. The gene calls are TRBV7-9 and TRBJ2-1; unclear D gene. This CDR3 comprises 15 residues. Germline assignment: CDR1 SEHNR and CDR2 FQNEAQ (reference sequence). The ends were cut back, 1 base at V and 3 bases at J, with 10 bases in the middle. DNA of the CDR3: TGTGCCAGCAGCTTAGTCAGAAAAAACTACAATGAGCAGTTCTTC. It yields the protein CASSLVRKNYNEQFF.

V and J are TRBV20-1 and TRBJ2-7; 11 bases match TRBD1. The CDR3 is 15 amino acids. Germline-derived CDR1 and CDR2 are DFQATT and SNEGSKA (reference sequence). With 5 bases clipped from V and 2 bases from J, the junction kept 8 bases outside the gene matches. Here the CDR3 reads CSALSRDRGAYEQYF. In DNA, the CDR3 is TGCAGTGCTCTGAGCCGGGACAGGGGGGCCTACGAGCAGTACTTC.

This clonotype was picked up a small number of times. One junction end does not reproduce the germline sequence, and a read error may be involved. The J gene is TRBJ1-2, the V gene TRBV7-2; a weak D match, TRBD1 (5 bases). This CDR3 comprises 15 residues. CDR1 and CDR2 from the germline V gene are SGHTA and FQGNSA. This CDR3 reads CASSWGRQTNYGYPF. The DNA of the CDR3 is TGTGCCAGCAGCTGGGGACGGCAGACTAACTATGGCTACCCCTTC.

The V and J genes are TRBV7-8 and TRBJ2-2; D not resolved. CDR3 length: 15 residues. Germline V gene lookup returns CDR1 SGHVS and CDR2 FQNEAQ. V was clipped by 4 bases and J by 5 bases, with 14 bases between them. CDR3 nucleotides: TGTGCCAGCAGCTCTCAGATAGGGCGAACCGGGGAGCTGTTTTTT. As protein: CASSSQIGRTGELFF. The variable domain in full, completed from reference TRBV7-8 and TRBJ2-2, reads GAGVSQSPRYKVAKRGQDVALRCDPISGHVSLFWYQQALGQGPEFLTYFQNEAQLDKSGLPSDRFFAERPEGSVSTLKIQRTQQEDSAVYLCASSSQIGRTGELFFGEGSRLTVL.

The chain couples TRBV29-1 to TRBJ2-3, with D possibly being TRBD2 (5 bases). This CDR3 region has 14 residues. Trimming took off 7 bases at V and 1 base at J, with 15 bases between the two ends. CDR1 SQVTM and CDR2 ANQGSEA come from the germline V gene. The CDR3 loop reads CSAGGSGGTDTQYF. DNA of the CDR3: TGCAGCGCCGGAGGATCGGGTGGCACAGATACGCAGTATTTT.

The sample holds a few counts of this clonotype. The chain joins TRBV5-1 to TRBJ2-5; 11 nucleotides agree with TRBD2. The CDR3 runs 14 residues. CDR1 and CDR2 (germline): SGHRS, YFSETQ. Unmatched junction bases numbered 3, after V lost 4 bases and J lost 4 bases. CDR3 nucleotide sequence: TGCGCCAGCAGCCCGGGGACTAGCGGAGAGACCCAGTACTTC. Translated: CASSPGTSGETQYF.